This entry describes one T cell receptor (beta chain). The repertoire was sequenced with immunoSEQ multiplex PCR; TCRdb's copy has only in-frame clones and lacks some. This sample carries around 170,000 clones, about nine tenths of them seen once, and the ten largest clones take about a quarter. The V end lost 1 base, the J end lost 0 bases, and 9 bases lay between the germline ends. CDR3 length equals 15 residues. Germline CDR1 and CDR2: LNHDA and SQIVND (reference sequence). The data stem from a study of blood T cell repertoires in COVID-19. About the study: There were acute and convalescent COVID-19 samples, and they came from the United States, Italy and Spain.

Source material: peripheral blood. This TCR derives from a man aged 55-75 years with acute or convalescent COVID-19. This chain uses TRBV19 with TRBJ1-1, with unresolved D. The CDR3 DNA reads as TGTGCCAGTAGTATAGTAAGCACCATGAACACTGAAGCTTTCTTT. Protein: CASSIVSTMNTEAFF.